The next 28 T cell receptor beta chains were all read from a single sample in a study of a mutant IDH1 vaccine in newly diagnosed glioma. Noted time point: baseline, week 1 (first vaccination visit). Described treatment: pre-vaccination baseline after standard-of-care therapy. Profiling relied on immunoSEQ multiplex PCR, and the TCRdb table lists in-frame clones only, not all of them. Here the sample spans 95,000 to 100,000 clones, around 90% being singletons. Sequenced here: PBMCs, sampled from a glioma patient treated with radiotherapy, temozolomide or both. The receptors originated from a woman aged 45 to 65 with glioma.

The chain joins TRBV5-4 to TRBJ2-7, with TRBD1 identical over 12 bases. The CDR3 sequence is 17 residues long. Per the germline V gene, CDR1 is SGHNT and CDR2 is YYREEE (reference sequence). Losses at the gene ends were 4 bases for V and 4 bases for J; bases not matched to a gene: 12. The CDR3 loop reads CASSRDRGRRRSYEQYF. CDR3 coding DNA: TGTGCCAGCAGCCGGGACAGGGGGCGTAGACGCTCGTACGAGCAGTACTTC.

The genes are TRBV28 and TRBJ2-7; maybe TRBD1 (5 bases). The CDR3 is 14 amino acids. V was shortened by 7 bases and J by 1 base, with 14 bases between the two germline ends. Germline CDR1 reads MDHEN; CDR2 reads SYDVKM. The CDR3 region has the DNA TGTGCCAGCACGGAGAGACAGTGGTCCTACGAGCAGTACTTC. It translates to CASTERQWSYEQYF.

The CDR3 is CASSERGQVSSYNEQFF. The CDR3 DNA sequence: TGTGCCAGCAGTGAAAGGGGGCAGGTGAGCTCCTACAATGAGCAGTTCTTC. The rearrangement joins TRBV6-1 to TRBJ2-1; 7 bases are a match to TRBD1. Germline CDR1 and CDR2: MNHNS and SASEGT. V lost 2 bases, J lost 0 bases, and 7 bases stayed unmatched. The CDR3 consists of 17 residues.

The J gene is TRBJ2-6, the V gene TRBV7-3; TRBD1 might be the D (5 bases). The CDR3 extends over 15 amino acids. V was cut by 4 bases and J by 4 bases, with 11 bases left in between. The V gene's germline CDR1 is SGHTA and CDR2 FQGTGA. The CDR3 DNA reads TGTGCCAGCAGCTACAGGAGCCCGGGGGCCAACGTCCTGACTTTC. It codes for CASSYRSPGANVLTF.

The rearrangement links TRBV11-2 to TRBJ2-7; a weak D match, TRBD1 (5 bases). Germline V gene lookup returns CDR1 SGHAT and CDR2 FQNNGV. The length of the CDR3 is 14 residues. Between the trimmed V and J ends, which lost 1 base and 1 base, there was a span of 8 bases. CDR3 sequence reads: CASSLGQLSYEQYF. The CDR3 coding sequence is TGTGCCAGCAGCTTAGGACAGCTATCCTACGAGCAGTACTTC. Based on the CDR3 plus reference TRBV11-2 and TRBJ2-7, the full variable domain is EAGVAQSPRYKIIEKRQSVAFWCNPISGHATLYWYQQILGQGPKLLIQFQNNGVVDDSQLPKDRFSAERLKGVDSTLKIQPAKLEDSAVYLCASSLGQLSYEQYFGPGTRLTVT.

This clone was seen just once. The chain joins TRBV5-1 to TRBJ2-1; TRBD2 aligns across 10 bases. Germline CDR1 reads SGHRS; CDR2 reads YFSETQ. The CDR3 consists of 18 residues. V trimming: 1 base; J trimming: 2 bases; junction bases outside the gene matches: 9. DNA for the CDR3: TGCGCCAGCAGCTTGAAGCTAGCGGGAGAGGTGGCCTACAATGAGCAGTTCTTC. This gives the protein CASSLKLAGEVAYNEQFF.

In this sample, this clone turned up once. The rearrangement joins TRBV7-9 to TRBJ2-2; D is uncertain. Germline loops: CDR1 SEHNR, CDR2 FQNEAQ (reference sequence). Trimming stripped 5 bases from V and 0 bases from J, with 7 bases between. The CDR3 runs to 14 residues. Written as DNA, the CDR3 is TGTGCCAGCAGCCGGGCCCCGAACACCGGGGAGCTGTTTTTT. This sequence encodes CASSRAPNTGELFF.

CDR3 DNA: TGCGCCAGCAGCTTGTTGGCCCGGGGAGGCTCACCCCTCCACTTT. The encoded protein is CASSLLARGGSPLHF. The chain links TRBV5-1 to TRBJ1-6; the D is unclear. V was shortened by 1 base and J by 10 bases, with 15 bases between the two germline ends. Germline V CDR1 and CDR2: SGHRS, YFSETQ. The CDR3 totals 15 residues.

The rearrangement links TRBV5-1 to TRBJ1-1, with TRBD1 matching 12 bases. This CDR3 comprises 15 residues. Germline CDR1 is SGHRS and CDR2 is YFSETQ. V dropped 4 bases and J dropped 6; count of bases not matched to a gene: 7. For the CDR3, the DNA is TGCGCCAGCAGCCACCAGGGACAGGGGGCCGCTGAAGCTTTCTTT. Translated: CASSHQGQGAAEAFF.

V and J are TRBV11-2 and TRBJ2-1; D may be TRBD2 (6 bases). This CDR3 is built from 15 residues. The V gene's germline CDR1 is SGHAT and CDR2 FQNNGV. V lost 6 bases, J lost 2 bases, and 14 bases lay in between. The CDR3 DNA reads TGTGCCAGCAGTTCCCTCCGACTAGCCTACAATGAGCAGTTCTTC. This codes for CASSSLRLAYNEQFF. Full variable domain (remainder filled in from reference TRBV11-2 and TRBJ2-1): EAGVAQSPRYKIIEKRQSVAFWCNPISGHATLYWYQQILGQGPKLLIQFQNNGVVDDSQLPKDRFSAERLKGVDSTLKIQPAKLEDSAVYLCASSSLRLAYNEQFFGPGTRLTVL.

The CDR3 sequence is CASSPNSGQTSGANVLTF. In DNA form, the CDR3 reads TGTGCCAGCAGCCCGAACTCTGGACAGACCTCTGGGGCCAACGTCCTGACTTTC. The rearrangement joins TRBV7-9 to TRBJ2-6; maybe TRBD1 (6 bases). The CDR3 has 18 amino acids. Per the germline V gene, CDR1 is SEHNR and CDR2 is FQNEAQ (reference sequence). V gave up 5 bases and J gave up 0 bases, with 17 bases separating them.

The rearrangement joins TRBV10-1 to TRBJ2-4; TRBD1 matches 9 bases. The CDR3 spans 16 residues. Germline V lookup: CDR1 WNHNN, CDR2 SYGVQD (reference sequence). V trimming: 5 bases; J trimming: 0 bases; junction bases outside the gene matches: 5. The CDR3 DNA follows: TGCGCCAGCAGTTTCAGACAGGGGGTAGCCAAAAACATTCAGTACTTC. This translates into CASSFRQGVAKNIQYF.

The chain carries TRBV5-1 and TRBJ2-3; D is tentatively TRBD1 or TRBD2 (5 bases each). The ends were cut back, 3 bases at V and 2 bases at J, with 13 bases in the middle. The CDR3 sequence is 15 residues long. Germline V lookup: CDR1 SGHRS, CDR2 YFSETQ. The CDR3 region is CASSSGTSPTDTQYF. The CDR3 DNA reads TGCGCCAGCAGCTCAGGGACCTCCCCCACAGATACGCAGTATTTT.

This rearrangement joins TRBV18 to TRBJ2-7; TRBD1 matches 9 bases. With V trimmed by 8 bases and J by 3 bases, 8 bases remained unmatched. This CDR3 contains 14 residues. CDR1 and CDR2 from the germline V gene are KGHSH and LQKENI. The CDR3 DNA sequence: TGTGCCAGCACTACAGGGACAGGGAACTACGAGCAGTACTTC. It encodes CASTTGTGNYEQYF.

The gene calls are TRBV5-7 and TRBJ1-1; D unresolved. TRBV5-7 is given ORF status, its function remaining uncertain. The CDR3 consists of 11 residues. V was shortened by 3 bases and J by 10 bases, with 10 bases between the two germline ends. The CDR3 region has the DNA TGTGCCAGCAGCTACCACTCGGGAGCTTTCTTT. Its translation is CASSYHSGAFF.

This clone was found once. The sample carries other DNA sequences with the same CDR3. This chain links TRBV7-9 with TRBJ2-7; D is possibly TRBD1 or TRBD2 (7 bases each). This CDR3 is built from 13 residues. Germline CDR1 and CDR2: SEHNR and FQNEAQ (reference sequence). The V gene lost 5 bases and the J gene lost 4 bases, with 12 bases spanning the gap. CDR3 loop: CASSLQGGYEQYF. The CDR3 DNA reads TGTGCCAGCAGCCTTCAGGGGGGGTACGAGCAGTACTTC. Full variable domain (remainder filled in from reference TRBV7-9 and TRBJ2-7): DTGVSQNPRHKITKRGQNVTFRCDPISEHNRLYWYRQTLGQGPEFLTYFQNEAQLEKSRLLSDRFSAERPKGSFSTLEIQRTEQGDSAMYLCASSLQGGYEQYFGPGTRLTVT.

The chain couples TRBV19 to TRBJ2-6; D is undetermined. This CDR3 is built from 15 residues. The V and J ends lost 4 bases and 4 bases respectively, with 11 bases between them. Germline CDR1 is LNHDA and CDR2 is SQIVND (reference sequence). The CDR3: CASSTPRSGANVLTF. As DNA, the CDR3 is TGTGCCAGTAGTACCCCCCGATCCGGGGCCAACGTCCTGACTTTC.

The rearrangement uses TRBV11-2 and TRBJ2-5; possible D gene TRBD1, 6 bases. CDR3 length: 13 amino acids. V was trimmed by 5 bases and J by 0 bases, leaving 7 bases between them. Germline V CDR1 and CDR2: SGHAT, FQNNGV. The CDR3 loop is CASSQGYQETQYF. The CDR3 DNA is TGTGCCAGCAGCCAGGGGTACCAAGAGACCCAGTACTTC. Looking up the rest from reference TRBV11-2 and TRBJ2-5 gives the full variable domain: EAGVAQSPRYKIIEKRQSVAFWCNPISGHATLYWYQQILGQGPKLLIQFQNNGVVDDSQLPKDRFSAERLKGVDSTLKIQPAKLEDSAVYLCASSQGYQETQYFGPGTRLLVL.

Details on this clone: The junction departs from the called germline gene at one end, perhaps through a read error. The V call is TRBV25-1, the J call TRBJ1-1; weak D call: TRBD1 (6 bases). The CDR3 covers 14 residues. Germline V CDR1 and CDR2: MGHDK, SYGVNS. The CDR3: CASSESGRDTDAFF. The CDR3 DNA is TGTGCCAGCAGTGAATCCGGACGGGACACTGACGCTTTCTTT. Full variable domain (missing parts from reference TRBV25-1 and TRBJ1-1): EADIYQTPRYLVIGTGKKITLECSQTMGHDKMYWYQQDPGMELHLIHYSYGVNSTEKGDLSSESTVSRIRTEHFPLTLESARPSHTSQYLCASSESGRDTDAFFGQGTRLTVV.

This rearrangement joins TRBV6-6 to TRBJ2-7; tentatively, D is TRBD1 or TRBD2 (5 bases each). From germline, CDR1 is MNHNY and CDR2 SVGAGI (reference sequence). Trimming left V 3 bases short and J 4 bases short, with 19 bases between. CDR3 length equals 16 residues. The CDR3 sequence: CASSYQQGAGLYEQYF. CDR3 nucleotides: TGTGCCAGCAGTTATCAGCAGGGCGCCGGACTGTACGAGCAGTACTTC.

This CDR3 reads CSVAPAGDLSYEQYF. The CDR3 DNA sequence: TGCAGCGTTGCCCCGGCGGGGGACCTCTCCTACGAGCAGTACTTC. The chain has TRBV29-1 and TRBJ2-7; 7 bases fit TRBD2. The CDR3 extends over 15 amino acids. The ends lost 4 bases at V and 0 bases at J; junction bases unmatched: 9. Germline V lookup: CDR1 SQVTM, CDR2 ANQGSEA.

The chain links TRBV18 to TRBJ2-7, with 7 bases lining up with TRBD1. CDR1 KGHSH and CDR2 LQKENI come from the germline V gene. The CDR3 covers 15 residues. J lost 2 bases, V lost 3 bases, and 7 bases had no gene match. CDR3 sequence: CASSPHPGTAYEQYF. The CDR3 DNA follows: TGTGCCAGCTCACCTCATCCCGGGACAGCCTACGAGCAGTACTTC.

This chain links TRBV7-9 with TRBJ1-5, with D unclear. V lost 3 bases, J lost 1 base, and 1 base lay in between. The CDR3 is 12 residues long. Germline loops: CDR1 SEHNR, CDR2 FQNEAQ (reference sequence). CDR3 amino acids: CASSFSNQPQHF. The CDR3 DNA is TGTGCCAGCAGCTTCAGCAATCAGCCCCAGCATTTT.

CDR3 amino acids: CASSPYSRWSGNTIYF. Here the CDR3 DNA reads TGTGCCAGCAGCCCCTACAGTCGGTGGTCTGGAAACACCATATATTTT. The chain links TRBV6-6 to TRBJ1-3; no definite D call. This CDR3 has 16 amino acids. V gave up 6 bases and J gave up 1 base, with 16 bases separating them. The germline gives CDR1 MNHNY, CDR2 SVGAGI (reference sequence).

V gene TRBV6-1 combines with J gene TRBJ2-3; 7 bases are a match to TRBD2. Trimming removed 1 base from V and 2 bases from J; junction bases left unmatched: 6. Germline V gene sequence: CDR1 MNHNS, CDR2 SASEGT. This CDR3 region has 16 residues. CDR3 nucleotide sequence: TGTGCCAGCAGTGAAGGGGCGGGAGCTATCACAGATACGCAGTATTTT. The encoded protein is CASSEGAGAITDTQYF.

As concerns this clone: A read error may produce the germline difference seen at one junction end. This sequence joins TRBV7-9 and TRBJ2-7; 10 bases fit TRBD2. The germline CDR1 and CDR2 sequences are SEHNR and FQNEAQ (reference sequence). The CDR3 consists of 13 residues. CDR3 amino acids: CASSLGTAGGPNF. CDR3 sequence (DNA): TGTGCCAGCAGCTTAGGAACAGCGGGAGGGCCGAACTTC.

Only a few counts were recorded for this clone. The chain joins TRBV9 to TRBJ1-4; 7 bases align to TRBD1. Germline V lookup: CDR1 SGDLS, CDR2 YYNGEE. V gave up 3 bases and J gave up 7 bases; unmatched junction bases: 0. This CDR3 region has 12 residues. This chain's CDR3 is CASSAGGEKLFF. The CDR3 DNA follows: TGTGCCAGCAGCGCAGGGGGTGAAAAACTGTTTTTT.

The chain employs TRBV2 and TRBJ2-1, with 9 bases matching TRBD2. Germline assignment: CDR1 SNHLY and CDR2 FYNNEI. Germline trimming cut 2 bases from V and 6 bases from J; bases unmatched to any gene: 11. The CDR3 is 17 amino acids. Written as DNA, the CDR3 is TGTGCCAGCAGTGAACCCTTCCTAGCGGGACCTCTCAATGAGCAGTTCTTC. Its translation: CASSEPFLAGPLNEQFF.